This T cell receptor (beta chain) was profiled in a study of T cells in narcolepsy. Study-wide results and limits: Healthy controls reportedly lacked the autoreactive clonotypes serially found in patients' blood.

Assay used: immunoSEQ multiplex PCR; TCRdb lists only in-frame clones, some missing. The table has around 24,000 clones, more than 65% seen once. This clone was recorded only once. Antigen unknown. The sample contains more than one DNA sequence encoding this CDR3. The CDR3 covers 14 residues. V was clipped by 3 bases and J by 7 bases, with 15 bases between them. Germline lookup yields CDR1 MNHNS and CDR2 SASEGT. The specimen was memory (CD45RA-) CD4+ T cells from blood. V is TRBV6-1 and J is TRBJ1-2; tentatively, D is TRBD1 (5 bases). This TCR came from a human donor in good health. CDR3 protein: CASSEGGGSGGYTF. The CDR3 nucleotides read TGTGCCAGCAGTGAGGGGGGGGGTTCCGGTGGCTACACCTTC.